Each of the 12 T cell receptor beta chains below was sequenced from the same sample in a study of blood T cell repertoires in COVID-19. Sequencing was performed with immunoSEQ multiplex PCR; in TCRdb, only in-frame clones are kept and a portion is missing. This table has under 350,000 clones, over 85% appearing once. Source material: peripheral blood. These receptor sequences come from a woman aged 30 to 39 with COVID-19, enrolled during active disease.

This clone was detected only a few times. V gene TRBV7-2 combines with J gene TRBJ1-1; D remains unclear. The V end lost 0 bases, the J end lost 4 bases, and 9 bases lay between the germline ends. Germline V gene lookup returns CDR1 SGHTA and CDR2 FQGNSA. This CDR3 contains 14 residues. The CDR3, as DNA: TGTGCCAGCAGCTTAGCTAGTTTAGCCACTGAAGCTTTCTTT. Translation gives CASSLASLATEAFF.

The chain combines TRBV3-1 (or the pseudogene TRBV3-2) with TRBJ2-2; D perhaps matches TRBD1 (5 bases). Germline V CDR1 and CDR2: LGHDT, YNNKEL (reference sequence). The CDR3 has 15 amino acids. V lost 3 bases to trimming and J lost 2 bases, with 10 bases between them. The CDR3 DNA reads as TGTGCCAGCAGCCATTTTCAGGGAAACACCGGGGAGCTGTTTTTT. Translating it yields CASSHFQGNTGELFF.

This chain joins TRBV30 and TRBJ1-2, with D possibly being TRBD1 (5 bases). The CDR3 has 13 residues. The germline V gene encodes CDR1 GTSNPN and CDR2 SVGIG (reference sequence). The V end was cut by 0 bases, the J end by 8 bases, with 13 bases between. The CDR3 spells CAWSVTPGGGYTF. For the CDR3, the DNA is TGTGCCTGGAGTGTAACCCCCGGGGGGGGCTACACCTTC.

This clone was seen more than once but under ten times. The chain links TRBV9 to TRBJ1-2; 7 bases match TRBD1. With 3 bases clipped from V and 2 bases from J, the junction kept 1 base outside the gene matches. Germline assignment: CDR1 SGDLS and CDR2 YYNGEE. This CDR3 spans 13 amino acids. The CDR3 DNA reads TGTGCCAGCAGCGGACAGGGCAACTATGGCTACACCTTC. This gives the protein CASSGQGNYGYTF.

V and J are TRBV18 and TRBJ2-7; 9 nucleotides match TRBD1. This CDR3 contains 14 residues. Trimming at V came to 3 bases and at J to 2 bases, leaving 2 bases not matched to a gene. Germline V gene data show CDR1 as KGHSH and CDR2 as LQKENI. CDR3 coding DNA: TGTGCCAGCTCACCGGGACAGGGACCCTACGAGCAGTACTTC. As protein: CASSPGQGPYEQYF.

V and J are TRBV18 and TRBJ1-3; 11 positions agree with TRBD1. This CDR3 region has 15 residues. V dropped 6 bases and J dropped 2; count of bases not matched to a gene: 3. CDR1 KGHSH and CDR2 LQKENI come from the germline V gene. The CDR3 region has the DNA TGTGCCAGCTCCGTGGACAGGGGGCCTGGAAACACCATATATTTT. This gives the protein CASSVDRGPGNTIYF. Based on the CDR3 plus reference TRBV18 and TRBJ1-3, the full variable domain is NAGVMQNPRHLVRRRGQEARLRCSPMKGHSHVYWYRQLPEEGLKFMVYLQKENIIDESGMPKERFSAEFPKEGPSILRIQQVVRGDSAAYFCASSVDRGPGNTIYFGEGSWLTVV.

V usage is TRBV7-9 and J usage is TRBJ2-2, with TRBD2 matching 7 bases. V was pared by 5 bases and J by 8 bases, with 5 bases of the junction left unmatched. The CDR3 extends over 13 amino acids. Germline V gene data show CDR1 as SEHNR and CDR2 as FQNEAQ (reference sequence). The CDR3 loop reads CASSRGGTGELFF. CDR3 DNA: TGTGCCAGCAGCCGCGGGGGAACGGGGGAGCTGTTTTTT.

The CDR3 DNA reads as TGTGCCAGCAGCTTATGGGGCAGTGAGGGGGCGGCTGAAGCTTTCTTT. This sequence encodes CASSLWGSEGAAEAFF. The V call is TRBV7-9, the J call TRBJ1-1; 7 nucleotides align to TRBD1. Trimming at V came to 2 bases and at J to 6 bases, leaving 12 bases not matched to a gene. The germline V gene has CDR1 SEHNR and CDR2 FQNEAQ (reference sequence). This CDR3 is built from 16 residues.

This rearrangement joins TRBV10-3 to TRBJ2-7; 9 bases map to TRBD1. The CDR3 totals 12 residues. V trimming: 8 bases; J trimming: 7 bases; junction bases outside the gene matches: 6. Germline-derived CDR1 and CDR2 are ENHRY and SYGVKD. The CDR3 coding sequence is TGTGCCATCGAGGACAGGGGACGAGAGCAGTACGTC. Encoded protein: CAIEDRGREQYV.

This sequence joins TRBV7-9 and TRBJ2-1; tentatively, D is TRBD1 (5 bases). Deletions cut 5 bases from V and 7 bases from J, with 9 bases between. The CDR3 runs to 12 residues. Germline V gives CDR1 SEHNR, CDR2 FQNEAQ (reference sequence). CDR3: CASSPTGNEQFF. As DNA, the CDR3 is TGTGCCAGCAGCCCAACAGGTAATGAGCAGTTCTTC.

The rearrangement uses TRBV14 and TRBJ2-2; 9 positions match TRBD2. V was pared by 4 bases and J by 2 bases, with 17 bases of the junction left unmatched. Germline V gives CDR1 SGHDN, CDR2 FVKESK. This CDR3 comprises 20 residues. CDR3 sequence reads: CASSLLPPGYSGGNTGELFF. The CDR3 DNA is TGTGCCAGCAGCCTCTTACCCCCCGGATATAGCGGGGGAAACACCGGGGAGCTGTTTTTT. The full variable domain, rest sourced from reference TRBV14 and TRBJ2-2, is EAGVTQFPSHSVIEKGQTVTLRCDPISGHDNLYWYRRVMGKEIKFLLHFVKESKQDESGMPNNRFLAERTGGTYSTLKVQPAELEDSGVYFCASSLLPPGYSGGNTGELFFGEGSRLTVL.

This clone was counted once. V and J are TRBV29-1 and TRBJ1-2, with D possibly matching TRBD1 (5 bases). CDR3 size: 13 residues. The V gene's germline CDR1 is SQVTM and CDR2 ANQGSEA. Trimming removed 6 bases from V and 4 bases from J, with 15 bases in between. The CDR3 DNA reads as TGCAGCGTCCCCTACGGGCAGGGCTATGGCTACACCTTC. Its translation: CSVPYGQGYGYTF.